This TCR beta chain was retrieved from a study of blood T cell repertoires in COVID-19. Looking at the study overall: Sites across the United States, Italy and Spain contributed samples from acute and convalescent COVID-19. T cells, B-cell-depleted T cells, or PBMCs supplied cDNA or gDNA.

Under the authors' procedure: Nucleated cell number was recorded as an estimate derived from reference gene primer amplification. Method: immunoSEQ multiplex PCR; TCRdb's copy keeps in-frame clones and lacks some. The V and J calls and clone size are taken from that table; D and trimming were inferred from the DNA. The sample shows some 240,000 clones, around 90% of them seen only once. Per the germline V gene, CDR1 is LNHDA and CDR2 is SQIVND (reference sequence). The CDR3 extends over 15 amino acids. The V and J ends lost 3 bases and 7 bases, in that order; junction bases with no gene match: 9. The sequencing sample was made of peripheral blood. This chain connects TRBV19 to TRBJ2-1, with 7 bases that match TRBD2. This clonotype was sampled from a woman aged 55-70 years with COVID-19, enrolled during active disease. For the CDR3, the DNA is TGTGCCAGTAGTATCTACCGGACCGGGGGGAATGAGCAGTTCTTC. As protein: CASSIYRTGGNEQFF.